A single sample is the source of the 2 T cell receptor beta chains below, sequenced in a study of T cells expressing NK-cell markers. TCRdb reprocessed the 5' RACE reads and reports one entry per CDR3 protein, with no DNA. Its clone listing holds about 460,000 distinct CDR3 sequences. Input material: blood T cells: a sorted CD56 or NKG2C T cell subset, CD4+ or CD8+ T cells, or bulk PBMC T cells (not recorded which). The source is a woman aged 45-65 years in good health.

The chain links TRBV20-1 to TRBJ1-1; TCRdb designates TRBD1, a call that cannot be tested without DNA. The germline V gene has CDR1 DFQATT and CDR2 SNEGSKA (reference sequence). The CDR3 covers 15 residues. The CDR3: CSAAPNDRVDTEAFF.

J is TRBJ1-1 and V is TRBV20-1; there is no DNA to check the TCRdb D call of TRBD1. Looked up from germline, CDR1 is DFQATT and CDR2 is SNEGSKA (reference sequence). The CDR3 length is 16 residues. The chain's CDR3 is CSVQTKTGAMNTEAFF.